This T cell receptor beta chain was identified in a study of siplizumab effects on memory and regulatory T cells. Study results and caveats: Most proliferating CD4+ or CD8+ clones, roughly 80-96%, had no naive or memory assignment.

The CDR3 extends over 15 amino acids. Trimming shortened V by 7 bases and J by 6 bases, and 21 bases separated the two germline ends. With regard to this clone: Its antigen remains unknown.

Assays covered some 98,000 TCR templates per sample. TCRdb's table, derived via immunoSEQ multiplex PCR, lists solely in-frame clones and lacks some. The table shows about 100,000 clones, with more than 90% occurring only once. Sequences were obtained from CD4+ T cells sorted from blood. The V and J genes are TRBV23-1 and TRBJ1-2; D unclear. TRBV23-1 is flagged as an ORF with uncertain function. The sequence derives from a human donor in good health. The DNA for the CDR3 is TGCGCCAGCACTGTACGGCGTCGCTTATCAAATGGCTACACCTTC. Its protein product is CASTVRRRLSNGYTF.